This T cell receptor beta chain stems from a study of identifying expanded T cells in peripheral blood. Of note for this clone: Its antigen is not known.

Study results and caveats: About 1.2 clones differed between technical replicates, versus about 16 and 19 over time.

Germline V gives CDR1 LNHNV, CDR2 YYDKDF (reference sequence). CDR3 length: 15 amino acids. V lost 1 base to trimming and J lost 3 bases, with 13 bases between them. Some clones are missing from TCRdb's copy, which holds only in-frame ones; the method was immunoSEQ multiplex PCR. This sample carries fewer than 85,000 clones, 70% to 90% of them seen once, and the ten largest clones take roughly 3.1%. Material: blood. This receptor was obtained from a person aged 18-69 years in good health. This chain connects TRBV15 to TRBJ2-7; perhaps D is TRBD1 or TRBD2 (5 bases each). The CDR3 reads CATSRGGTQGYEQYF. CDR3 DNA: TGTGCCACCAGCAGAGGGGGGACCCAAGGCTACGAGCAGTACTTC.